This T cell receptor (beta chain) was identified during a study of T cells after yellow fever vaccination. Study-wide results and caveats: The CD4 and CD8 compartments had a small share of their clonotypes in common. The booster saw the reappearance of most primary-vaccination clones (roughly 97% CD4, around 88% CD8). Weaker, the secondary response had a peak occurring faster, on day 5 versus 15.

Germline V lookup: CDR1 MNHEY, CDR2 SVGEGT. CDR3 size: 13 residues. Trimming took 2 bases from V and 2 from J, leaving 6 bases between them. This clonotype was picked up many times. Its antigen is undetermined. Researchers made TCR cDNA using 5'RACE template switching, and this step added a universal primer site and UMIs. TCRdb itself ran the 5' RACE reads through MiXCR, one entry per CDR3 protein. The profile covers 250,000 to 400,000 distinct CDR3 sequences, with 3.5% to 4.5% appearing a single time and roughly a fifth taken by the ten largest. The sample consisted of PBMCs, taken 15 days after the yellow fever booster vaccination. This receptor was obtained from a man younger than 30 who received the YFV17D yellow fever vaccine. V gene TRBV6-2 or TRBV6-3 combines with J gene TRBJ2-5; D gene ambiguous. For the CDR3, the DNA is TGTGCCAGCAGTTACAGGGAACAAGAGACCCAGTACTTC. Encoded protein: CASSYREQETQYF.